The 5 T cell receptor beta chains given below trace back to one sample, sequenced in a study of CD8 T cells in ankylosing spondylitis. Via MiXCR, TCRdb re-called the 5' RACE reads, giving one row per CDR3 protein. The sample lists 200,000 or so distinct CDR3 sequences, 18% occurring once. The sample taken for sequencing was blood, either unsorted or a sorted T cell fraction (not recorded which). Every receptor here comes from a male donor between 10 and 30 years old with ankylosing spondylitis or in good health (not recorded which).

This clonotype was picked up many times. The genes are TRBV4-2 and TRBJ2-1; 7 bases are shared with TRBD1. J gave up 10 bases and V 0 bases, and 3 bases lay outside the gene matches. The CDR3 loop spans 13 amino acids. From germline, CDR1 is LGHNA and CDR2 YNFKEQ. In nucleotides, the CDR3 is TGTGCCAGCAGCCAAGAGGGGACAGTAGAGCAGTTCTTC. Translating gives CASSQEGTVEQFF.

This clonotype was detected ten times or more. The chain combines TRBV12-3 or TRBV12-4 with TRBJ2-2; no reliable D call. The CDR3 extends over 14 amino acids. V dropped 6 bases and J dropped 2 bases, with 10 bases sitting between them. Written as DNA, the CDR3 is TGTGCCAGCAGACCTCAAGAAAACACCGGGGAGCTGTTTTTT. As protein: CASRPQENTGELFF.

The chain is built from TRBV29-1 and TRBJ2-7, with D uncertain. The V end lost 4 bases, the J end lost 5 bases, and 15 bases lay between the germline ends. Germline V gene lookup returns CDR1 SQVTM and CDR2 ANQGSEA. The CDR3 length is 13 residues. The DNA for the CDR3 is TGCAGCGTTGGAAGCGTATCGGTAAACGAGCAGTACTTC. Translation gives CSVGSVSVNEQYF.

This clonotype showed up many times. A junction end diverges from the germline sequence, so it may reflect a read error. The chain combines TRBV20-1 with TRBJ2-2, with D perhaps matching TRBD2 (5 bases). Germline V gives CDR1 DFQATT, CDR2 SNEGSKA (reference sequence). This CDR3 is built from 11 residues. DNA for the CDR3: TGCAGTGCTAGTCTCGCCGGGGAGCTGGTTTTT. This gives the protein CSASLAGELVF.

This clonotype has at least ten counts. The chain employs TRBV19 and TRBJ2-7; TRBD1 is a possible D gene (6 bases). Per germline, CDR1 LNHDA and CDR2 SQIVND (reference sequence). Trimming shortened V by 6 bases and J by 8 bases, and 14 bases separated the two germline ends. The CDR3 runs 12 residues. The CDR3 bases are TGTGCCAGTAGAGCAGGGGATCGTCAGCAGTACTTC. Its translation is CASRAGDRQQYF.